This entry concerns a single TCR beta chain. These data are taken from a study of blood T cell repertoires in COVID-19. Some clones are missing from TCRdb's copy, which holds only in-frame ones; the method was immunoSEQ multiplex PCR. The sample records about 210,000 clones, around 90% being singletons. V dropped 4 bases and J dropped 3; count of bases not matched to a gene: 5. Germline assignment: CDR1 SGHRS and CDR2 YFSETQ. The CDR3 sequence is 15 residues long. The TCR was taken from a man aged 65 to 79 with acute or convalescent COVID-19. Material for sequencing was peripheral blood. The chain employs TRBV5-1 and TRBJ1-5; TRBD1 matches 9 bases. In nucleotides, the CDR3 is TGCGCCAGCAGCCTAGGACAGGGGAACAATCAGCCCCAGCATTTT. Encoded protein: CASSLGQGNNQPQHF.